This T cell receptor beta chain was obtained from a study of blood T cell repertoires in COVID-19. This clone was seen just once. The CDR3 covers 14 residues. V lost 4 bases and J 0 bases, leaving 6 bases between the germline ends. CDR1 MNHEY and CDR2 SVGAGI come from the germline V gene. The protocol was immunoSEQ multiplex PCR, while the TCRdb copy is restricted to in-frame clones and leaves out a portion. The sample carries about 300,000 clones, nearly 90% recorded once. This TCR came from a woman aged 45-65 years who had been exposed to COVID-19. This chain connects TRBV6-5 to TRBJ2-2; D not resolved. Sample: PBMCs or T cells enriched from blood (not recorded which). In DNA, the CDR3 is TGTGCCAGCAGTTTTGGCACGAACACCGGGGAGCTGTTTTTT. This translates into CASSFGTNTGELFF.